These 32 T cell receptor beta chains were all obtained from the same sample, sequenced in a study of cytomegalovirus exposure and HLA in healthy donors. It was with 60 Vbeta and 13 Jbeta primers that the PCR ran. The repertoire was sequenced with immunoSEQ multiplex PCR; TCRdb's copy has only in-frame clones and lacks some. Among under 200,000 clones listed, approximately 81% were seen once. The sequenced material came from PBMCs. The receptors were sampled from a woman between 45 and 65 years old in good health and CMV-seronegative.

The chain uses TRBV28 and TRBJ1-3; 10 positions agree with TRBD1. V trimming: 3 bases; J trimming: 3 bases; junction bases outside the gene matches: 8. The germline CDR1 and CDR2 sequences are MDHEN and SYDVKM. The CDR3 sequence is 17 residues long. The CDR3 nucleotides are TGTGCCAGCAGTTTCCCGGCCGACAGGGGGCTTGGAAACACCATATATTTT. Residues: CASSFPADRGLGNTIYF.

The CDR3: CASSLVLASGPVTDTQYF. As DNA, the CDR3 is TGTGCCAGCAGCTTAGTTTTGGCTAGCGGACCTGTCACAGATACGCAGTATTTT. The V call is TRBV7-9, the J call TRBJ2-3, with 7 bases fitting TRBD2. The CDR3 sequence is 18 residues long. J gave up 2 bases and V 1 base, and 12 bases lay outside the gene matches. Germline-derived CDR1 and CDR2 are SEHNR and FQNEAQ (reference sequence).

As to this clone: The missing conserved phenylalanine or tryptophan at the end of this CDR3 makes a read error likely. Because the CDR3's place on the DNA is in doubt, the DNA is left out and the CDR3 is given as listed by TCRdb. The chain's CDR3 is CASSGGTEDLI. This sequence joins TRBV7-9 and TRBJ1-2. A total of 11 residues make up the CDR3, ends included. Looked up from germline, CDR1 is SEHNR and CDR2 is FQNEAQ (reference sequence).

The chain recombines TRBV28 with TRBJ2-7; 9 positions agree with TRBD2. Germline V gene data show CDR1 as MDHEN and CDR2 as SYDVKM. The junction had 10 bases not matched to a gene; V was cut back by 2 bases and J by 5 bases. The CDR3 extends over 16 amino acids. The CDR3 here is CASSLGWLAGTDEQYF. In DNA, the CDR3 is TGTGCCAGCAGTTTAGGCTGGCTAGCGGGAACCGACGAGCAGTACTTC.

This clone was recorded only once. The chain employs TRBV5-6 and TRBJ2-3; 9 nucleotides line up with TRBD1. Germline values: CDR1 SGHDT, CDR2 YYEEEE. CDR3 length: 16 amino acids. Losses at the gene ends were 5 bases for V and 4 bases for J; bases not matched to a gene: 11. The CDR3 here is CASSRVDRGNADTQYF. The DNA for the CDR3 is TGTGCCAGCAGTCGTGTGGACAGGGGTAACGCAGATACGCAGTATTTT.

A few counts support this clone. The CDR3 loop is CASSVGGQGETQYF. DNA for the CDR3: TGTGCCAGCAGCGTAGGCGGACAGGGCGAGACCCAGTACTTC. J is TRBJ2-5 and V is TRBV9; 8 nucleotides match TRBD1. In germline, CDR1 is SGDLS, CDR2 YYNGEE. CDR3 length equals 14 residues. J gave up 5 bases and V 0 bases, and 3 bases lay outside the gene matches.

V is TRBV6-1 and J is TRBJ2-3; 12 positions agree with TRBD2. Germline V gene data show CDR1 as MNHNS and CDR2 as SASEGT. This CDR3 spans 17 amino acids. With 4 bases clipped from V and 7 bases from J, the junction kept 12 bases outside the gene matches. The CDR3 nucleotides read TGTGCCAGCAGTGGCTCTAGCGGGGGGGCCAATGGGAATACGCAGTATTTT. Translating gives CASSGSSGGANGNTQYF.

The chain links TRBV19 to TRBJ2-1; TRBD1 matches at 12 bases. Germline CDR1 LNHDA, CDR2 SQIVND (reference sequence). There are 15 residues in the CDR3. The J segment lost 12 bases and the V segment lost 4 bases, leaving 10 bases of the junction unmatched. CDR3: CASSTPGQGASWQFF. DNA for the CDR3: TGTGCCAGTAGTACGCCGGGACAGGGGGCTTCATGGCAGTTCTTC.

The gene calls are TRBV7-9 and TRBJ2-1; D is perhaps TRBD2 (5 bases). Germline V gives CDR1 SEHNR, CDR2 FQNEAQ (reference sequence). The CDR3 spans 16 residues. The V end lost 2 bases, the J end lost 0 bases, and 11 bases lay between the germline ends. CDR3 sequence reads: CASSLSSGSSYNEQFF. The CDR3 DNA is TGTGCCAGCAGCTTAAGTTCGGGGAGCTCCTACAATGAGCAGTTCTTC.

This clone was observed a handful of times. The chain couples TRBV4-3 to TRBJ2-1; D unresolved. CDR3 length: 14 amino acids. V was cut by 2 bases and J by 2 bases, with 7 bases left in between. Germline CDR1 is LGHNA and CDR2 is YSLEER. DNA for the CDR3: TGCGCCAGCAGCCAATACTATACCTACAATGAGCAGTTCTTC. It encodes CASSQYYTYNEQFF.

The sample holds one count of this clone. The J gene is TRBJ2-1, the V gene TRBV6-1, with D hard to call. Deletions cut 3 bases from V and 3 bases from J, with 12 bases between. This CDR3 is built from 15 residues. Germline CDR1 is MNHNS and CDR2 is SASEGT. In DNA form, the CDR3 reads TGTGCCAGCAGTGATCTTAGCATGGACTACAATGAGCAGTTCTTC. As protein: CASSDLSMDYNEQFF.

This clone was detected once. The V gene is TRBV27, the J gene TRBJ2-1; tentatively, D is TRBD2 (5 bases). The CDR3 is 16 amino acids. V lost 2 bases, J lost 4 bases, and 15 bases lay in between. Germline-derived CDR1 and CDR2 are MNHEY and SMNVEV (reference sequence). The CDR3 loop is CASSLEGTGPYNEQFF. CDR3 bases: TGTGCCAGCAGTTTAGAGGGTACTGGACCTTACAATGAGCAGTTCTTC.

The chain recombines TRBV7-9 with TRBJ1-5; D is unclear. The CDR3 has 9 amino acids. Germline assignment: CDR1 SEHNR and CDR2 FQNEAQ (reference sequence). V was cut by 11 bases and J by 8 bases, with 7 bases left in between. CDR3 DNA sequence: TGTGCCCGGCGGGAGCCCCAGCATTTT. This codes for CARREPQHF.

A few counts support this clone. CDR3 nucleotide sequence: TGTGCCAGCAGTTCCTGGGGAGCCACTAATGAAAAACTGTTTTTT. It specifies CASSSWGATNEKLFF. The genes are TRBV11-2 and TRBJ1-4; D uncertain. Germline V CDR1 and CDR2: SGHAT, FQNNGV. Trimming cost V 6 bases and J 2 bases, with 13 bases left between them. This CDR3 is 15 amino acids long.

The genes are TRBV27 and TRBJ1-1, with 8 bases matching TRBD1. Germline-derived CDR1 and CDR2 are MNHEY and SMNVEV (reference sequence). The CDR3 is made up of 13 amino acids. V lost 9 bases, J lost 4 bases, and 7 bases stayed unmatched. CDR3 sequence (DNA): TGTGCCAGTCAACCGACAGGGGTCACTGAAGCTTTCTTT. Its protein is CASQPTGVTEAFF.

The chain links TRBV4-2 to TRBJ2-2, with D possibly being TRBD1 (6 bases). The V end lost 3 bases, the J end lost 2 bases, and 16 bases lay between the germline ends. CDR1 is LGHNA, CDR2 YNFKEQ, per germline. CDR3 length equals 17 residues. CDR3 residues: CASSHPGRTVNTGELFF. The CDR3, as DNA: TGTGCCAGCAGCCACCCCGGAAGGACAGTAAACACCGGGGAGCTGTTTTTT.

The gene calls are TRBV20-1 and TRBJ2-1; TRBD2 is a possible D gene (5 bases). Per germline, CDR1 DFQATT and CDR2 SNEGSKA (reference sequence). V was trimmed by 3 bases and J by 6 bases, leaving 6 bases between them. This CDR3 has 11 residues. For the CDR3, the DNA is TGCAGTGCTAGCGGGGTCAATGAGCAGTTCTTC. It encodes CSASGVNEQFF.

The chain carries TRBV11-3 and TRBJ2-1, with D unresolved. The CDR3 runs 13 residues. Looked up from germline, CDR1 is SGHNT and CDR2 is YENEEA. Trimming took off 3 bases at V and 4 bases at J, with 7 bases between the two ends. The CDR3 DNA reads TGTGCCAGCAGCTTGAGCAGGTACAATGAGCAGTTCTTC. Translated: CASSLSRYNEQFF.

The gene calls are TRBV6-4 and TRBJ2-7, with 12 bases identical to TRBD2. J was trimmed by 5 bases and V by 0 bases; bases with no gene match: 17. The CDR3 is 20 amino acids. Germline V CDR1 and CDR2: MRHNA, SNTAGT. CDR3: CASSDSGGLLAGGLWDEQYF. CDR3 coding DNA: TGTGCCAGCAGTGACTCCGGGGGACTACTAGCGGGAGGTTTATGGGACGAGCAGTACTTC.

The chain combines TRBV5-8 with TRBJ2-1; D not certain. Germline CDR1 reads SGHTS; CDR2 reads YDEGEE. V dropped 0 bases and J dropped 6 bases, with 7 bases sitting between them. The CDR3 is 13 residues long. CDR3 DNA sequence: TGTGCCAGCAGCTTGGGCCACGGCAATGAGCAGTTCTTC. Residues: CASSLGHGNEQFF.

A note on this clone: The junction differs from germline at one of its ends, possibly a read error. Here the CDR3 DNA reads TGTTCCAGCAGCGAAGGACACAGGTCCCACATGAACACTGAAGCTTTCTTT. Amino acids: CSSSEGHRSHMNTEAFF. This sequence joins TRBV7-9 and TRBJ1-1; possible D gene TRBD1, 5 bases. The CDR3 contains 17 residues. CDR1 SEHNR and CDR2 FQNEAQ come from the germline V gene (reference sequence).

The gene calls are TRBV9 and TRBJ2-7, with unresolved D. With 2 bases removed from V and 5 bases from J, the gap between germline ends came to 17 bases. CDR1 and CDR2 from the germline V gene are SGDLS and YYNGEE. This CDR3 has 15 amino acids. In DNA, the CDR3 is TGTGCCAGCAGCGTTTCGGTGGGCCAAAACCACGAGCAGTACTTC. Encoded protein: CASSVSVGQNHEQYF.

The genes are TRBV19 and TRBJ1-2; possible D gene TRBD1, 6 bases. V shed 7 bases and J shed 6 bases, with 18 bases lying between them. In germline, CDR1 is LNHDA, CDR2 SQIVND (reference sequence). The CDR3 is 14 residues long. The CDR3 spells CASKIQGSSDGYTF. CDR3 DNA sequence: TGTGCCAGTAAAATCCAGGGGTCCTCCGATGGCTACACCTTC.

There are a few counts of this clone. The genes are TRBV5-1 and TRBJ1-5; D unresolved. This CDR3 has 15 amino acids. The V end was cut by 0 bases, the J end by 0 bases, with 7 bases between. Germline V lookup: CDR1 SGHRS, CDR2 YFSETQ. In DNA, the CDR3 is TGCGCCAGCAGCTTGGGGGCTGGTAGCAATCAGCCCCAGCATTTT. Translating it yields CASSLGAGSNQPQHF.

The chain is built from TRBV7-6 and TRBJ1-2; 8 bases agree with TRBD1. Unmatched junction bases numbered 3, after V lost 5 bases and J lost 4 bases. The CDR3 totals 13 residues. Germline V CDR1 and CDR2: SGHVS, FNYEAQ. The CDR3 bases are TGTGCCAGCAGCAGCGGACAGGGCTATGGCTACACCTTC. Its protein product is CASSSGQGYGYTF.

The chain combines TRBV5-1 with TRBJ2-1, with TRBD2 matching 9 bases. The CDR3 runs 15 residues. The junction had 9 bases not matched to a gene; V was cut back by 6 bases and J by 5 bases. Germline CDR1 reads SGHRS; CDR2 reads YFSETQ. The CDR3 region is CASNLDSGRNNEQFF. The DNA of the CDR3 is TGCGCCAGCAACCTGGACAGCGGGAGGAACAATGAGCAGTTCTTC.

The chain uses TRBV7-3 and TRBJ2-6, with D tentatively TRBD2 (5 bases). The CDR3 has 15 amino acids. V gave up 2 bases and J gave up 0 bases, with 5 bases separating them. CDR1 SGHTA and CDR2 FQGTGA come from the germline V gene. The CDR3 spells CASSLGSSGANVLTF. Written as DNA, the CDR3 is TGTGCCAGCAGCTTAGGGAGCTCTGGGGCCAACGTCCTGACTTTC.

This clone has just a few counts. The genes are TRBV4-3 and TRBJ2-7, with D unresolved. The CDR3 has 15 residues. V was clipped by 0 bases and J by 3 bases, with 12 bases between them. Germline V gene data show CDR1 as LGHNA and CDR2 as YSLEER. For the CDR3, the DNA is TGCGCCAGCAGCCAAGATCTTGAACTTTTCTACGAGCAGTACTTC. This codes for CASSQDLELFYEQYF.

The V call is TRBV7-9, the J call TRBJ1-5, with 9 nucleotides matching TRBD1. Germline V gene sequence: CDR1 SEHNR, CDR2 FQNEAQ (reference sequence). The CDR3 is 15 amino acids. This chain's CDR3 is CTTQGAMASNQPQHF. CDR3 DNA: TGTACGACACAGGGGGCGATGGCTAGCAATCAGCCCCAGCATTTT.

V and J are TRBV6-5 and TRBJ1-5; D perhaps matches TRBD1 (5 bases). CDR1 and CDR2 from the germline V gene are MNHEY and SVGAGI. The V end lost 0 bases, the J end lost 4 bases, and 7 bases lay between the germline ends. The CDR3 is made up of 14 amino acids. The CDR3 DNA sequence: TGTGCCAGCAGTTACTCTGGGGGGAATCAGCCCCAGCATTTT. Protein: CASSYSGGNQPQHF.

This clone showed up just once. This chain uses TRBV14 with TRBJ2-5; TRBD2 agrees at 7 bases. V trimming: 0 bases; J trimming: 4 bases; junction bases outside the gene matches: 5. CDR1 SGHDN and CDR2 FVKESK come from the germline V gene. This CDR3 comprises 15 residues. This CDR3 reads CASSQDFTSVETQYF. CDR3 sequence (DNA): TGTGCCAGCAGCCAAGATTTTACTAGCGTAGAGACCCAGTACTTC.

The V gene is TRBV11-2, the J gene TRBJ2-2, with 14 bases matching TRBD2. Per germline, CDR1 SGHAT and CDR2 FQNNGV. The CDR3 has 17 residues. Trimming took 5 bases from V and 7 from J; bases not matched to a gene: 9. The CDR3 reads CASSRLGLAGDGGELFF. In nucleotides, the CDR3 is TGTGCCAGCAGCCGCTTGGGACTAGCGGGAGATGGCGGGGAGCTGTTTTTT.